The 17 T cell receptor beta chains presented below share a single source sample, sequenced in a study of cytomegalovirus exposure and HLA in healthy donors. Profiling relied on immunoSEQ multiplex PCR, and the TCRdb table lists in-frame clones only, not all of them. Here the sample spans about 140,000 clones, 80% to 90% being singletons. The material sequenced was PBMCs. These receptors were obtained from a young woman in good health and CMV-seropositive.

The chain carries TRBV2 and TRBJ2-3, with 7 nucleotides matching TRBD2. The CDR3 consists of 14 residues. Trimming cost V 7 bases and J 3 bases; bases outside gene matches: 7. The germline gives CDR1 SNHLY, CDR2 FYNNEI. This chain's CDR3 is CASIDSGLTDTQYF. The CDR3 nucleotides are TGTGCCAGCATCGATAGCGGGTTAACAGATACGCAGTATTTT.

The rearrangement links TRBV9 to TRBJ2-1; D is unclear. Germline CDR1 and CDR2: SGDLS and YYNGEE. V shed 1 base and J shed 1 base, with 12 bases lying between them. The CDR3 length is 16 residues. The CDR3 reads CASSVTQEVSYNEQFF. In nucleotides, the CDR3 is TGTGCCAGCAGCGTAACCCAAGAGGTTTCCTACAATGAGCAGTTCTTC.

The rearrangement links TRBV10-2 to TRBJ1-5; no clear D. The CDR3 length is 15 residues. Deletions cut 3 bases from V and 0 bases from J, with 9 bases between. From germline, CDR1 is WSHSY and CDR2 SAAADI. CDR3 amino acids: CASSDRGSSNQPQHF. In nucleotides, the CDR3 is TGCGCCAGCAGTGATAGAGGGAGTAGCAATCAGCCCCAGCATTTT.

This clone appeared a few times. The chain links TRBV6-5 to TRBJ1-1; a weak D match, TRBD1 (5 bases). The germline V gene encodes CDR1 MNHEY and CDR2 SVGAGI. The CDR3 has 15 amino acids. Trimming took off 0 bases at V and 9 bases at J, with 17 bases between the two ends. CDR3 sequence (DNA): TGTGCCAGCAGTTACTCCCGGGGGAGGGCGGGGCAAGCTTTCTTT. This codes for CASSYSRGRAGQAFF.

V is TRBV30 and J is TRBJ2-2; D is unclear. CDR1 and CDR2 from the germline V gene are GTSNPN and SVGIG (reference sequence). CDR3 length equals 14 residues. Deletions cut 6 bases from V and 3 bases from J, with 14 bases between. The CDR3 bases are TGTGCCTGTCTACCGCAGGTGCACACCGGGGAGCTGTTTTTT. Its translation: CACLPQVHTGELFF. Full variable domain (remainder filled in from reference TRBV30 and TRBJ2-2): SQTIHQWPATLVQPVGSPLSLECTVEGTSNPNLYWYRQAAGRGLQLLFYSVGIGQISSEVPQNLSASRPQDRQFILSSKKLLLSDSGFYLCACLPQVHTGELFFGEGSRLTVL.

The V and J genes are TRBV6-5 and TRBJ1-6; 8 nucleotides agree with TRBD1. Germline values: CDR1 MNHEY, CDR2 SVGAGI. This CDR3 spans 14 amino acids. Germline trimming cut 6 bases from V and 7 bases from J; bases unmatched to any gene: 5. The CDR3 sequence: CASSRDRINSPLHF. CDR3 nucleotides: TGTGCCAGCAGCCGGGACAGGATAAATTCACCCCTCCACTTT.

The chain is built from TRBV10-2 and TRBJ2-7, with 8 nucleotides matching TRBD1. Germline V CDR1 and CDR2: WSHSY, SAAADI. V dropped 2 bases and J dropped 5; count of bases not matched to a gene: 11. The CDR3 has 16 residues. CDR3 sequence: CASSEPDLTGADEQYF. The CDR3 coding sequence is TGCGCCAGCAGTGAGCCGGACCTGACAGGGGCAGACGAGCAGTACTTC.

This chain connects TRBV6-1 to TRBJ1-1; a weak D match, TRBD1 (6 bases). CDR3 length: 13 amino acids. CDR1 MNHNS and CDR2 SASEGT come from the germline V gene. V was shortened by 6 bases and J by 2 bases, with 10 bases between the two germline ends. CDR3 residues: CASSEDSNTEAFF. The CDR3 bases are TGTGCCAGCAGCGAGGACAGTAACACTGAAGCTTTCTTT.

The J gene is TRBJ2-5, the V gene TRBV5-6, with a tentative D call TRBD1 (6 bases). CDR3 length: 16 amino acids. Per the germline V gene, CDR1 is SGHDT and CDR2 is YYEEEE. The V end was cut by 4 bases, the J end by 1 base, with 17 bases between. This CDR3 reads CASSPPDRFFQETQYF. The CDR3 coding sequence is TGTGCCAGCAGCCCGCCGGACAGATTCTTCCAAGAGACCCAGTACTTC.

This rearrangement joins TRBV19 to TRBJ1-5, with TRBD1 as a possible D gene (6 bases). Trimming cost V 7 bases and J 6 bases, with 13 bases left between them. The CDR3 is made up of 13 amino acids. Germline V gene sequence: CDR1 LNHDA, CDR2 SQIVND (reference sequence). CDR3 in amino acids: CASTAGAGQPQHF. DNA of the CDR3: TGTGCCAGTACAGCGGGGGCTGGTCAGCCCCAGCATTTT.

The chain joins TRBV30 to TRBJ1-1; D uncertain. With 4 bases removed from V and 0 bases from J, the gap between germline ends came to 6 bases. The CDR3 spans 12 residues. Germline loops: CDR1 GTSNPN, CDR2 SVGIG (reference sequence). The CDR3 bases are TGTGCCTGGAACTTCATGAACACTGAAGCTTTCTTT. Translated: CAWNFMNTEAFF. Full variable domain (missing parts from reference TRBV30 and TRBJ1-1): SQTIHQWPATLVQPVGSPLSLECTVEGTSNPNLYWYRQAAGRGLQLLFYSVGIGQISSEVPQNLSASRPQDRQFILSSKKLLLSDSGFYLCAWNFMNTEAFFGQGTRLTVV.

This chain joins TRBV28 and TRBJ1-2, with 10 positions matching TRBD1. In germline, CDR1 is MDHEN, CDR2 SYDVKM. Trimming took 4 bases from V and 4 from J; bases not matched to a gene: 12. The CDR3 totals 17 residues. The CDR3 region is CASSSVTGGSLSYGYTF. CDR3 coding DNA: TGTGCCAGCAGTTCCGTGACAGGGGGCTCACTCTCCTATGGCTACACCTTC.

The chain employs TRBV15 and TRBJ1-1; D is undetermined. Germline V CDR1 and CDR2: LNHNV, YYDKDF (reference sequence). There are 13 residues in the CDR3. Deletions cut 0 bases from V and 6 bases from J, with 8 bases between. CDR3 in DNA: TGTGCCACCAGCAGAGAGTTAGCCTCTGAAGCTTTCTTT. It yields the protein CATSRELASEAFF.

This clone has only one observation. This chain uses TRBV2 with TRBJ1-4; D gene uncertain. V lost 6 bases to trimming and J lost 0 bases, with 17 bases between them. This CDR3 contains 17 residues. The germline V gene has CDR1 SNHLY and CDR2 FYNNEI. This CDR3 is CASRFRGGIATNEKLFF. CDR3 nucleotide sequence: TGTGCCAGCAGATTCAGAGGAGGGATTGCAACTAATGAAAAACTGTTTTTT.

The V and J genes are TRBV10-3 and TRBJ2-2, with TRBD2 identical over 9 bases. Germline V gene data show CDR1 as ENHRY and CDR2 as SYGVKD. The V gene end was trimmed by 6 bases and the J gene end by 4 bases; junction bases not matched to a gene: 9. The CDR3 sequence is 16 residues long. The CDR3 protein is CAISWKAGGGTGELFF. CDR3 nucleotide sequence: TGTGCCATCAGCTGGAAAGCGGGGGGCGGCACCGGGGAGCTGTTTTTT.

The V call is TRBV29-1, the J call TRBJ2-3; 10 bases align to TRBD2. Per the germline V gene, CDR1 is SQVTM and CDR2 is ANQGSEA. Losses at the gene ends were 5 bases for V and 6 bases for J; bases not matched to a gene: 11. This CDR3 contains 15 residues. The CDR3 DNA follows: TGCAGCGTTAAAGGTCTAGCGGGGGAGGTGGATACGCAGTATTTT. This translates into CSVKGLAGEVDTQYF.

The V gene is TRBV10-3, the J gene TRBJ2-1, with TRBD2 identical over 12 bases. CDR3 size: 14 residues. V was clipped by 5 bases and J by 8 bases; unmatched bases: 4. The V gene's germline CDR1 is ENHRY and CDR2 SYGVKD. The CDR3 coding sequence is TGTGCCATCAGTCTAGCGGGGGGGACTGATGAGCAGTTCTTC. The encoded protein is CAISLAGGTDEQFF.